The clone carrying this T cell receptor beta chain showed up just once. Its antigen is still unknown. This record comes from a study of a mutant IDH1 vaccine in newly diagnosed glioma. Overall study: Patients arrived already treated with radiotherapy, temozolomide, or both, most having had both. General study results and limits: Patients showed vaccine-induced immune responses at a rate of roughly 93%.

The protocol was immunoSEQ multiplex PCR, while the TCRdb copy is restricted to in-frame clones and leaves out a portion. The sample shows some 22,000 clones, 80% to 95% of them seen only once. The germline CDR1 and CDR2 sequences are SEHNR and FQNEAQ (reference sequence). V dropped 1 base and J dropped 5 bases, with 5 bases sitting between them. CDR3 size: 12 residues. The time point is: baseline, week 1 (first vaccination visit). Stated treatment: pre-vaccination baseline after standard-of-care therapy. New IDH1-mutant, ATRX-lost WHO grade 3 or 4 astrocytomas occurred in donors. This material consisted of PBMCs, taken from a glioma patient treated with radiotherapy, temozolomide or both. The TCR comes from a man between 25 and 39 years old with glioma. This chain joins TRBV7-9 and TRBJ1-1; D might be TRBD1 (5 bases). Written as DNA, the CDR3 is TGTGCCAGCAGCTTAGACAGGACTGAAGCTTTCTTT. Its protein product is CASSLDRTEAFF.